This T cell receptor (beta chain) was recorded in a study of T-cell memory formation after mild COVID-19 (dated by TCRdb to the early 2020s). Study-level background: TCR sequence clusters from the two donors were found to be largely donor specific. Longitudinal TCRalpha and TCRbeta repertoire sequencing tracked T-cell clones expanding and contracting after mild COVID-19 in two donors. Two young, previously healthy adult volunteers, one female and one male, were included in the cohort.

The germline V gene (reference sequence) specifies PRHDT as CDR1 and FYEKMQ as CDR2. The CDR3 goes from the cysteine to the phenylalanine over 14 residues. The CDR3 DNA has 42 bases and is translated from base 1. Sequencing was performed on an Illumina NovaSeq 6000. TCRalpha and TCRbeta cDNA libraries were built by 5'RACE with constant-segment primers, adding sample barcodes and unique molecular identifiers. RNA was extracted from every sample with Trizol reagent. Amplification of the libraries took two PCR steps, and the second step added a second sample barcode plus Illumina TruSeq adapters. Libraries were sequenced on an Illumina NovaSeq with 2 x 150 bp paired-end reads. From the authors' description of their analysis: Reads were demultiplexed and collapsed into UMI-guided consensus sequences with migec v1.2.7. Using mixcr v2.1.11, UMI consensuses were aligned to TRA and TRB V and J templates and then assembled into clonotypes. Clonotypes were classified as expanded or contracted when called significant by both edgeR and NoisET, with noise models trained on biological replicates. For edgeR calls, the thresholds were a false discovery rate-adjusted p below 0.01 and a log2 fold-change of 1. As an exploratory analysis of dynamics, max-normalized trajectories of the 1000 most abundant clonotypes were examined by PCA with hierarchical clustering. Separately sequenced CD4+ and CD8+ repertoires were used to assign a CD4 or CD8 phenotype to each responding clone. Clones were called with MiXCR by TCRdb after fastp trimmed the public reads at Q25, and only in-frame beta chains were retained. Identical CDR3 protein sequences are pooled into one entry, listed with their most common genes and DNA. Here the V and J calls rest on TCRdb's processing, not on the authors' analysis. The sample table contains fewer than 300,000 distinct CDR3 sequences; only one count was recorded for approximately 19% of them. Under 25% of the sample is taken by the ten largest.

Study-wide findings and limitations: Clones contracting from day 15 to 85 had balanced CD4/CD8 phenotypes, while a second wave expanding from day 15 to 37 was biased towards CD4+. Only a couple of mild cases were covered by the study, and larger cohorts that include severe cases with pre-infection samples were considered necessary. The second-wave clones that peaked on day 37 were not confirmed to be SARS-CoV-2 specific. Some responding clones were detected in pre-infection memory, suggesting pre-existing cross-reactive memory T cells joined the SARS-CoV-2 response. Contracting CD4+ clones were located mainly in the CM and EM memory subsets, whereas CD8+ clones were found to be enriched in EMRA.

On this clonotype: The specificity of this receptor is unknown. One junction end disagrees with the germline gene, perhaps due to a read error.

Ficoll-Paque density gradient centrifugation was used to isolate PBMCs. This sequence originates from a man between 18 and 35 years old who had mild COVID-19 (a few samples of this study predate the infection). The sample titles of this study are shuffled in the database, so cell type and time point are left out; the donor was told from shared clones. The material sequenced was PBMCs or a T cell subset sorted from them (not recorded which). Recombination connected TRBV13 to TRBJ1-1; 6 matching bases give a weak D call of TRBD1. The CDR3 here reads CASTLGQMNTEAFF. The DNA sequence follows: TGTGCCAGCACCTTAGGACAGATGAACACTGAAGCTTTCTTT.